These 24 T cell receptor beta chains originate from one sample sequenced in a study of PD-L1 blockade in urothelial cancer. Described time point: peripheral blood 6 weeks after treatment start. Method: immunoSEQ multiplex PCR; TCRdb's copy keeps in-frame clones and lacks some. The sample records 31,000 or so clones, nearly 90% being singletons. The source material was PBMCs, sampled around atezolizumab (anti-PD-L1) treatment. The receptor source for this set is a man older than 75 with urothelial cancer.

J is TRBJ2-7 and V is TRBV19; a weak D match, TRBD2 (5 bases). The CDR3 is 11 residues long. V was pared by 3 bases and J by 12 bases, with 12 bases between. Germline V lookup: CDR1 LNHDA, CDR2 SQIVND (reference sequence). In DNA, the CDR3 is TGTGCCAGTAGTATCGGACTGCAGCGGTACTTC. Translation: CASSIGLQRYF.

The V and J genes are TRBV5-1 and TRBJ2-5; no clear D gene. This CDR3 comprises 13 residues. Germline V CDR1 and CDR2: SGHRS, YFSETQ. The germline V and J ends were trimmed by 7 bases and 1 base, with 11 bases remaining between them. CDR3 in amino acids: CASAPPGQETQYF. The CDR3, as DNA: TGCGCCAGCGCCCCCCCAGGCCAAGAGACCCAGTACTTC.

This chain links TRBV4-1 with TRBJ2-1, with D possibly being TRBD2 (6 bases). The CDR3 contains 16 residues. Germline V gene lookup returns CDR1 MGHRA and CDR2 YSYEKL. Trimming cost V 0 bases and J 8 bases, with 17 bases left between them. The CDR3 region has the DNA TGCGCCAGCAGCCAAGATCAGGTAGCGGTGTGGTATGAGCAGTTCTTC. Amino acid sequence: CASSQDQVAVWYEQFF.

The chain carries TRBV27 and TRBJ1-2; tentatively, D is TRBD1 (6 bases). With 4 bases removed from V and 0 bases from J, the gap between germline ends came to 12 bases. CDR1 MNHEY and CDR2 SMNVEV come from the germline V gene (reference sequence). The CDR3 is 15 amino acids. Here the CDR3 DNA reads TGTGCCAGCAGTTCCGGGACACCTACTAACTATGGCTACACCTTC. Protein product: CASSSGTPTNYGYTF.

The J gene is TRBJ2-5, the V gene TRBV5-5; 8 nucleotides align to TRBD1. V lost 1 base and J lost 4; bases outside the gene matches: 6. Germline V gene sequence: CDR1 SGHKS, CDR2 YYEKEE (reference sequence). This CDR3 has 15 residues. The CDR3 loop reads CASSLFAGGGETQYF. The CDR3 nucleotides are TGTGCCAGCAGCTTGTTTGCAGGGGGCGGAGAGACCCAGTACTTC.

The V and J genes are TRBV7-2 and TRBJ2-7; 8 bases align to TRBD1. From germline, CDR1 is SGHTA and CDR2 FQGNSA. CDR3 length equals 16 residues. The junction had 10 bases not matched to a gene; V was cut back by 4 bases and J by 2 bases. CDR3 coding DNA: TGTGCCAGCAGCTACTTGAGACAGGGGAGGCCCTACGAGCAGTACTTC. Translating it yields CASSYLRQGRPYEQYF.

CDR3 region: CASSLAAGAYEQYF. Written as DNA, the CDR3 is TGTGCCAGCAGCTTGGCCGCAGGGGCCTACGAGCAGTACTTC. The rearrangement uses TRBV5-6 and TRBJ2-7, with a tentative D call TRBD1 (6 bases). The CDR3 extends over 14 amino acids. The germline gives CDR1 SGHDT, CDR2 YYEEEE. V was cut by 0 bases and J by 2 bases, with 9 bases left in between.

The rearrangement joins TRBV18 to TRBJ2-7; 8 nucleotides align to TRBD2. Per germline, CDR1 KGHSH and CDR2 LQKENI. The CDR3 runs 13 residues. V gave up 3 bases and J gave up 7 bases; unmatched junction bases: 5. CDR3 nucleotides: TGTGCCAGCTCACCCGGGACTAGTGGGGAGCAGTACTTC. As protein: CASSPGTSGEQYF.

The CDR3 DNA follows: TGCGCCAGCAGCCCACAGCAAACTAATGAAAAACTGTTTTTT. This gives the protein CASSPQQTNEKLFF. The chain recombines TRBV4-1 with TRBJ1-4, with D uncertain. Looked up from germline, CDR1 is MGHRA and CDR2 is YSYEKL. The V end was cut by 4 bases, the J end by 1 base, with 7 bases between. The CDR3 consists of 14 residues.

The chain is built from TRBV9 and TRBJ2-1; weak D call: TRBD2 (5 bases). The germline gives CDR1 SGDLS, CDR2 YYNGEE. V lost 0 bases and J 9 bases, leaving 13 bases between the germline ends. The CDR3 totals 14 residues. The CDR3 spells CASSVGVQAGEQFF. CDR3 in DNA: TGTGCCAGCAGCGTAGGGGTTCAGGCGGGTGAGCAGTTCTTC.

This chain joins TRBV7-2 and TRBJ1-3; 7 bases are a match to TRBD1. The CDR3 extends over 15 amino acids. Germline CDR1 and CDR2: SGHTA and FQGNSA. Trimming took 1 base from V and 0 from J; bases not matched to a gene: 0. In DNA, the CDR3 is TGTGCCAGCAGCTTAGACAGGGGCTCTGGAAACACCATATATTTT. Its protein product is CASSLDRGSGNTIYF.

This clone was observed a handful of times. CDR3 region: CASSPQTGQGSYGYTF. The DNA for the CDR3 is TGTGCCAGCTCACCACAGACGGGACAGGGAAGCTATGGCTACACCTTC. The gene calls are TRBV18 and TRBJ1-2; 9 nucleotides line up with TRBD1. This CDR3 is built from 16 residues. Per germline, CDR1 KGHSH and CDR2 LQKENI. Trimming took 1 base from V and 4 from J; bases not matched to a gene: 7.

The rearrangement links TRBV7-2 to TRBJ1-2; possible D gene TRBD1, 6 bases. CDR1 and CDR2 (germline): SGHTA, FQGNSA. Trimming removed 4 bases from V and 7 bases from J, with 22 bases in between. This CDR3 is 16 amino acids long. CDR3 sequence reads: CASSSSAGAPNLGYTF. The CDR3 DNA reads as TGTGCCAGCAGCTCCTCCGCGGGGGCGCCGAACCTTGGCTACACCTTC.

The chain has TRBV18 and TRBJ2-5, with D uncertain. V lost 2 bases and J lost 4, with 11 bases in between. The V gene's germline CDR1 is KGHSH and CDR2 LQKENI. The CDR3 spans 14 residues. The CDR3 DNA follows: TGTGCCAGCTCACCATCCCTAGAGCCAGAGACCCAGTACTTC. It yields the protein CASSPSLEPETQYF.

This clone has just a few counts. This chain uses TRBV15 with TRBJ2-5, with 7 bases lining up with TRBD1. V gave up 4 bases and J gave up 5 bases; unmatched junction bases: 7. The CDR3 loop spans 14 amino acids. Germline CDR1 reads LNHNV; CDR2 reads YYDKDF (reference sequence). The CDR3 nucleotides read TGTGCCACCAGCACACTGACAGGGCTGGAGACCCAGTACTTC. Translating it yields CATSTLTGLETQYF.

The chain joins TRBV5-1 to TRBJ2-3; 11 positions match TRBD2. Trimming removed 4 bases from V and 6 bases from J; junction bases left unmatched: 10. Germline V gives CDR1 SGHRS, CDR2 YFSETQ. This CDR3 is 16 amino acids long. CDR3 DNA: TGCGCCAGCAGCGTTCCCGGGACTAGCGGCTCGGATACGCAGTATTTT. This translates into CASSVPGTSGSDTQYF.

V is TRBV5-4 and J is TRBJ1-2; D perhaps matches TRBD1 (6 bases). Germline values: CDR1 SGHNT, CDR2 YYREEE (reference sequence). The CDR3 is made up of 16 amino acids. V was trimmed by 0 bases and J by 2 bases, leaving 14 bases between them. The CDR3 region has the DNA TGTGCCAGCAGCTTGGACAGGGCCCCAACAAACTATGGCTACACCTTC. This codes for CASSLDRAPTNYGYTF. Full variable domain (missing parts from reference TRBV5-4 and TRBJ1-2): ETGVTQSPTHLIKTRGQQVTLRCSSQSGHNTVSWYQQALGQGPQFIFQYYREEENGRGNFPPRFSGLQFPNYSSELNVNALELDDSALYLCASSLDRAPTNYGYTFGSGTRLTVV.

This chain joins TRBV30 and TRBJ1-2, with 7 bases aligning to TRBD1. J was trimmed by 5 bases and V by 3 bases; bases with no gene match: 6. Germline V lookup: CDR1 GTSNPN, CDR2 SVGIG (reference sequence). This CDR3 has 13 residues. CDR3 region: CAWSSGQQYGYTF. CDR3 DNA sequence: TGTGCCTGGAGCTCGGGACAGCAGTATGGCTACACCTTC.

This chain uses TRBV27 with TRBJ2-3; perhaps TRBD1 as D (5 bases). The germline V and J ends were trimmed by 6 bases and 4 bases, with 14 bases remaining between them. This CDR3 is 14 amino acids long. CDR1 and CDR2 (germline): MNHEY, SMNVEV (reference sequence). The CDR3 here is CASRWQGGADTQYF. CDR3 bases: TGTGCCAGCAGGTGGCAGGGTGGCGCAGATACGCAGTATTTT.

The chain has TRBV7-2 and TRBJ1-5; possibly TRBD1 for D (5 bases). The V end lost 4 bases, the J end lost 4 bases, and 11 bases lay between the germline ends. This CDR3 spans 14 amino acids. From germline, CDR1 is SGHTA and CDR2 FQGNSA. DNA of the CDR3: TGTGCCAGCAGCTCACAGGCGCTAAATCAGCCCCAGCATTTT. Encoded protein: CASSSQALNQPQHF.

The gene calls are TRBV6-1 and TRBJ1-2; unclear D gene. V was trimmed by 8 bases and J by 5 bases, leaving 9 bases between them. CDR1 and CDR2 from the germline V gene are MNHNS and SASEGT. This CDR3 is built from 11 residues. For the CDR3, the DNA is TGTGCCAGCGACAACCAGTATGGCTACACCTTC. Protein sequence: CASDNQYGYTF.

V usage is TRBV18 and J usage is TRBJ2-2; D remains ambiguous. CDR1 is KGHSH and CDR2 is LQKENI in the germline V gene. The CDR3 is 13 residues long. V lost 0 bases and J 4 bases, leaving 3 bases between the germline ends. In DNA form, the CDR3 reads TGTGCCAGCTCACCACCGAGCACCGGGGAGCTGTTTTTT. Protein sequence: CASSPPSTGELFF.

The J gene is TRBJ2-5, the V gene TRBV6-5, with TRBD1 matching over 8 bases. This CDR3 comprises 15 residues. Losses at the gene ends were 6 bases for V and 0 bases for J; bases not matched to a gene: 6. In germline, CDR1 is MNHEY, CDR2 SVGAGI. CDR3 amino acids: CASRTGQGNQETQYF. The DNA of the CDR3 is TGTGCCAGCAGAACCGGACAGGGAAACCAAGAGACCCAGTACTTC.

This chain uses TRBV5-4 with TRBJ1-2, with TRBD1 identical over 12 bases. With 0 bases clipped from V and 5 bases from J, the junction kept 5 bases outside the gene matches. The germline gives CDR1 SGHNT, CDR2 YYREEE (reference sequence). CDR3 length: 16 residues. CDR3 DNA: TGTGCCAGCAGCTTGGGGGGACAGGGGGCGTATTATGGCTACACCTTC. Amino acid sequence: CASSLGGQGAYYGYTF.